What follows is one TCR beta chain and its context. Its matching antigen is unknown. The data originate from a study of T cell repertoires in cytomegalovirus infection. Study information: The authors relied on CMV epitopes, both recently identified HLA-C-restricted and well-studied HLA-B-restricted.

This CDR3 is built from 15 residues. Germline V gene data show CDR1 as SEHNR and CDR2 as FQNEAQ (reference sequence). The trim removed 5 bases at V and 2 bases at J, leaving 6 bases unmatched. Study-level findings and limits: Carriers of CMV plus the relevant HLA were identified by cumulative public TCR beta family frequency.

Each CDR3 protein is one row after TCRdb ran MiXCR on the reads. This table holds 450,000 to 600,000 distinct CDR3 sequences, 40% to 50% found once. The V call is TRBV7-9, the J call TRBJ2-7; 10 bases line up with TRBD2. Sequenced here: cultured PBMCs, sampled from culture after CMV antigen stimulation. This receptor was identified in a human donor in good health (CMV status not recorded). Some clones in this sample may be carry-over from other donors' samples. The CDR3 DNA sequence: TGTGCCAGCAGCACAGGGACTAGCGCAACCTACGAGCAGTACTTC. As protein: CASSTGTSATYEQYF.